Below, 7 T cell receptor beta chains from the same sample are listed, as sequenced in a study of OX40 agonist ivuxolimab in advanced cancers. Assay used: immunoSEQ multiplex PCR; TCRdb lists only in-frame clones, some missing. In the table there are tens of thousands of clones, about 77% of which are singletons. The source material was CD4+ or CD8+ T cells sorted from blood, sampled in a trial of the OX40 agonist ivuxolimab. The origin of the receptors is an adult with an advanced solid tumor such as melanoma, head and neck, liver or kidney cancer.

This chain uses TRBV13 with TRBJ2-3; D unclear. The length of the CDR3 is 13 residues. Trimming stripped 1 base from V and 4 bases from J, with 6 bases between. Germline lookup yields CDR1 PRHDT and CDR2 FYEKMQ (reference sequence). CDR3 sequence reads: CASSLEGSDTQYF. Written as DNA, the CDR3 is TGTGCCAGCAGCTTAGAAGGGTCAGATACGCAGTATTTT.

This clone was seen a handful of times. This chain links TRBV6-4 with TRBJ2-1; TRBD2 matches 11 bases. CDR1 and CDR2 (germline): MRHNA, SNTAGT. The CDR3 loop spans 15 amino acids. The V and J ends lost 6 bases and 3 bases, in that order; junction bases with no gene match: 4. Here the CDR3 DNA reads TGTGCCAGCAGCTCACTAGCGGGAGTCTACAATGAGCAGTTCTTC. It codes for CASSSLAGVYNEQFF.

In nucleotides, the CDR3 is TGCGCCAGCAGCCAAGGGCAGGGGGCCAACTACGAGCAGTACTTC. Amino acids: CASSQGQGANYEQYF. The V and J genes are TRBV4-3 and TRBJ2-7, with 8 bases fitting TRBD1. The CDR3 spans 15 residues. Germline CDR1 is LGHNA and CDR2 is YSLEER. The junction had 5 bases not matched to a gene; V was cut back by 1 base and J by 3 bases.

This chain uses TRBV29-1 with TRBJ2-1; D may be TRBD1 or TRBD2 (5 bases each). The CDR3 sequence is 10 residues long. The V gene's germline CDR1 is SQVTM and CDR2 ANQGSEA. Trimming shortened V by 4 bases and J by 8 bases, and 6 bases separated the two germline ends. The CDR3 region has the DNA TGCAGCGTTGTGGGGGATGAGCAGTTCTTC. Protein sequence: CSVVGDEQFF.

The CDR3 DNA sequence: TGTGCCAGCAGGCTTAGACAGGGGGCTGGCTACACCTTC. Translation gives CASRLRQGAGYTF. V gene TRBV27 combines with J gene TRBJ1-2; 10 nucleotides match TRBD1. The germline gives CDR1 MNHEY, CDR2 SMNVEV (reference sequence). Trimming removed 6 bases from V and 7 bases from J; junction bases left unmatched: 5. The CDR3 covers 13 residues.

The J gene is TRBJ2-7, the V gene TRBV29-1; 10 nucleotides line up with TRBD2. CDR3 length equals 16 residues. After removal of 3 bases from V and 2 bases from J, the junction contained 10 bases not matched to a gene. Germline-derived CDR1 and CDR2 are SQVTM and ANQGSEA. CDR3 amino acids: CSVDGGLAGDAYEQYF. The CDR3 coding sequence is TGCAGCGTTGACGGGGGGCTAGCGGGGGACGCCTACGAGCAGTACTTC.

The V call is TRBV7-2, the J call TRBJ1-1; D ambiguous. Germline CDR1 SGHTA, CDR2 FQGNSA. The germline V and J ends were trimmed by 2 bases and 5 bases, with 12 bases remaining between them. CDR3 size: 14 residues. This chain's CDR3 is CASSLNSFNTEAFF. The DNA of the CDR3 is TGTGCCAGCAGCTTAAATTCCTTCAATACTGAAGCTTTCTTT.